This TCR beta chain derives from a study of T-cell memory formation after mild COVID-19. Study-level background: In these data, TCR clusters were largely donor specific.

TCRdb ran MiXCR on the 5' RACE reads and lists one entry per CDR3 protein. This sample has approximately 580,000 distinct CDR3 sequences, with about a fifth found just once. Study-level points and caveats: Clones shrinking between day 15 and 85 showed a balanced CD4/CD8 split, and those that grew later tilted toward CD4+. Some SARS-CoV-2-responding clones were already detected in memory before infection.

Remarks on this clonotype: Its specificity is unknown.

Germline assignment: CDR1 GTSNPN and CDR2 SVGIG (reference sequence). Trimming at V came to 3 bases and at J to 10 bases, leaving 6 bases not matched to a gene. The CDR3 covers 15 residues. The chain is built from TRBV30 and TRBJ2-1; 16 positions match TRBD2. Material for sequencing was PBMCs or a T cell subset sorted from them (not recorded which). This clonotype originated in an adult woman who had mild COVID-19 (a few samples of this study predate the infection). Cell type and time point are not known. The CDR3 coding sequence is TGTGCCTGGAGCGGGACTAGCGGGAGGGTAGGAGAGCAGTTCTTC. The encoded protein is CAWSGTSGRVGEQFF.